The entry that follows covers one TCR beta chain sequence. The target antigen is unknown. The sample comes from a study of response to subunit inactivated influenza vaccine. A single record per CDR3 protein comes from TCRdb applying MiXCR to the RT-PCR reads. The repertoire holds 550,000 to 600,000 distinct CDR3 sequences, with roughly 10% as singletons. V lost 0 bases, J lost 1 base, and 13 bases lay in between. The CDR3 totals 17 residues. The V gene's germline CDR1 is SEHNR and CDR2 FQNEAQ (reference sequence). Points from the study as a whole: Authors suggested seasonal influenza vaccinations each recruit few new T cells.

The TCR sequence derives from a man in his fifties who received an inactivated influenza vaccine. The J gene is TRBJ1-5, the V gene TRBV7-9; D not certain. The sample consisted of PBMCs from blood, taken on the day of vaccination. The CDR3 is CASSLAGQDLSNQPQHF. CDR3 nucleotide sequence: TGTGCCAGCAGCTTAGCGGGTCAGGACCTAAGCAATCAGCCCCAGCATTTT.